The sequence of this TCR beta chain was determined in a study of CD8 T cells in ankylosing spondylitis. Broader study findings: Disease-linked clones were found to be CD8+ and relatively rare in peripheral blood. One TCR beta motif, made up of roughly 8 highly homologous variants, appeared characteristic of ankylosing spondylitis blood.

This clonotype occurred many times. Its antigen remains unknown. This CDR3 is 18 amino acids long. Germline V gives CDR1 SGHAT, CDR2 FQNNGV. Trimming removed 3 bases from V and 0 bases from J; junction bases left unmatched: 7. With molecular barcodes, quantitative 5'-RACE was used to make the TCR beta libraries. TCRdb analysed the 5' RACE reads with MiXCR anew, one entry per CDR3 protein. The table records fewer than 550,000 distinct CDR3 sequences, over 4% of them present only once. The source of this sequence is a male donor with ankylosing spondylitis. The sample comprised blood, either unsorted or a sorted T cell fraction (not recorded which). This chain joins TRBV11-2 and TRBJ2-4; 11 bases align to TRBD1. In DNA form, the CDR3 reads TGTGCCAGCAGCTTTCTGGGACAGGGGGGATTAGCCAAAAACATTCAGTACTTC. Its translation: CASSFLGQGGLAKNIQYF.